The 29 T cell receptor beta chains given below trace back to one sample, sequenced in a study of OX40 agonist ivuxolimab in advanced cancers. Measured with immunoSEQ multiplex PCR; TCRdb has only the in-frame clones, and not every one. The sample holds approximately 68,000 clones, around 90% seen once. Sample: CD4+ or CD8+ T cells sorted from blood, taken in a trial of the OX40 agonist ivuxolimab. The receptors were sampled from an adult with an advanced solid tumor such as melanoma, head and neck, liver or kidney cancer.

The J gene is TRBJ1-1, the V gene TRBV7-9; tentative D call: TRBD1 (5 bases). This CDR3 is 15 amino acids long. V lost 6 bases and J 3 bases, leaving 17 bases between the germline ends. Looked up from germline, CDR1 is SEHNR and CDR2 is FQNEAQ (reference sequence). The DNA for the CDR3 is TGTGCCAGCAGTGGGGCCCAAAGCGATCACACTGAAGCTTTCTTT. Translation gives CASSGAQSDHTEAFF.

This sequence joins TRBV5-4 and TRBJ2-5; D remains unclear. V lost 3 bases to trimming and J lost 1 base, with 4 bases between them. The CDR3 loop spans 12 amino acids. Germline lookup yields CDR1 SGHNT and CDR2 YYREEE (reference sequence). The CDR3 loop is CASSSPQETQYF. CDR3 in DNA: TGTGCCAGCAGCTCACCCCAAGAGACCCAGTACTTC. Complete variable domain (other parts from reference TRBV5-4 and TRBJ2-5): ETGVTQSPTHLIKTRGQQVTLRCSSQSGHNTVSWYQQALGQGPQFIFQYYREEENGRGNFPPRFSGLQFPNYSSELNVNALELDDSALYLCASSSPQETQYFGPGTRLLVL.

This chain links TRBV5-1 with TRBJ2-2; TRBD1 is a possible D gene (6 bases). V lost 5 bases to trimming and J lost 1 base, with 12 bases between them. The germline V gene encodes CDR1 SGHRS and CDR2 YFSETQ. The CDR3 extends over 15 amino acids. CDR3 sequence reads: CASRPPGQNTGELFF. In DNA form, the CDR3 reads TGCGCCAGCAGACCTCCGGGACAGAACACCGGGGAGCTGTTTTTT.

This sequence joins TRBV18 and TRBJ1-2; D gene ambiguous. Germline V CDR1 and CDR2: KGHSH, LQKENI. The CDR3 totals 14 residues. V was pared by 3 bases and J by 2 bases, with 10 bases between. CDR3 loop: CASSPAGKNYGYTF. The CDR3 nucleotides read TGTGCCAGCTCACCGGCGGGCAAAAACTATGGCTACACCTTC.

The rearrangement uses TRBV9 and TRBJ1-4, with TRBD1 matching over 7 bases. This CDR3 is 14 amino acids long. Germline CDR1 and CDR2: SGDLS and YYNGEE. V was pared by 3 bases and J by 7 bases, with 6 bases of the junction left unmatched. CDR3 DNA: TGTGCCAGCAGCGCTTCCGACAGGGTTGAAAAACTGTTTTTT. It encodes CASSASDRVEKLFF.

The V call is TRBV18, the J call TRBJ1-3, with D hard to call. In germline, CDR1 is KGHSH, CDR2 LQKENI. This CDR3 spans 16 amino acids. Trimming took off 0 bases at V and 0 bases at J, with 9 bases between the two ends. The CDR3 DNA is TGTGCCAGCTCACCACCGGCCAGCCGCTCTGGAAACACCATATATTTT. Its protein is CASSPPASRSGNTIYF.

This rearrangement joins TRBV10-1 to TRBJ1-4, with D possibly TRBD1 on 6 matching bases. Trimming cost V 3 bases and J 0 bases, with 11 bases left between them. The germline gives CDR1 WNHNN, CDR2 SYGVQD (reference sequence). The CDR3 is made up of 16 amino acids. The CDR3 spells CASSDHRDATNEKLFF. As DNA, the CDR3 is TGCGCCAGCAGTGACCACAGGGACGCAACTAATGAAAAACTGTTTTTT.

This chain uses TRBV6-5 with TRBJ1-3, with no clear D. This CDR3 is 14 amino acids long. V was shortened by 0 bases and J by 3 bases, with 6 bases between the two germline ends. In germline, CDR1 is MNHEY, CDR2 SVGAGI. The CDR3 sequence is CASSYSIGGNTIYF. In DNA form, the CDR3 reads TGTGCCAGCAGTTACTCTATAGGTGGAAACACCATATATTTT.

In DNA form, the CDR3 reads TGTGCCAGCTCACCACCCTTTGAAGAGACCCAGTACTTC. As protein: CASSPPFEETQYF. The J gene is TRBJ2-5, the V gene TRBV18; D unresolved. This CDR3 comprises 13 residues. The ends were cut back, 0 bases at V and 3 bases at J, with 5 bases in the middle. Germline CDR1 KGHSH, CDR2 LQKENI.

The rearrangement uses TRBV5-1 and TRBJ1-1; D gene unclear. V shed 9 bases and J shed 4 bases, with 19 bases lying between them. The CDR3 has 14 amino acids. Germline CDR1 SGHRS, CDR2 YFSETQ. CDR3 nucleotide sequence: TGCGCCACCTCGACTCTCAAACGGGGCACTGAAGCTTTCTTT. Protein sequence: CATSTLKRGTEAFF.

The chain is built from TRBV7-2 and TRBJ1-5, with D perhaps matching TRBD1 (5 bases). V lost 4 bases, J lost 5 bases, and 12 bases lay in between. CDR1 and CDR2 from the germline V gene are SGHTA and FQGNSA. This CDR3 has 14 amino acids. For the CDR3, the DNA is TGTGCCAGCAGCTCACGACAGCCGGATCAGCCCCAGCATTTT. It encodes CASSSRQPDQPQHF. Drawing the rest from reference TRBV7-2 and TRBJ1-5, the complete variable domain is GAGVSQSPSNKVTEKGKDVELRCDPISGHTALYWYRQSLGQGLEFLIYFQGNSAPDKSGLPSDRFSAERTGGSVSTLTIQRTQQEDSAVYLCASSSRQPDQPQHFGDGTRLSIL.

The rearrangement uses TRBV7-9 and TRBJ2-7; 9 nucleotides line up with TRBD1. Per germline, CDR1 SEHNR and CDR2 FQNEAQ (reference sequence). This CDR3 is built from 15 residues. V shed 5 bases and J 3 bases; nucleotides not matched to a gene: 8. CDR3 nucleotide sequence: TGTGCCAGCAGCCTGACAGGGGGTGAGTTCTACGAGCAGTACTTC. Translation gives CASSLTGGEFYEQYF.

V usage is TRBV30 and J usage is TRBJ1-5; the D is unclear. Germline loops: CDR1 GTSNPN, CDR2 SVGIG (reference sequence). V was pared by 3 bases and J by 6 bases, with 12 bases between. The CDR3 contains 13 residues. In DNA form, the CDR3 reads TGTGCCTGGAGCGGGTCAGTCGGTCAGCCCCAGCATTTT. This codes for CAWSGSVGQPQHF. Using reference TRBV30 and TRBJ1-5 for the parts outside the CDR3, the full variable domain is SQTIHQWPATLVQPVGSPLSLECTVEGTSNPNLYWYRQAAGRGLQLLFYSVGIGQISSEVPQNLSASRPQDRQFILSSKKLLLSDSGFYLCAWSGSVGQPQHFGDGTRLSIL.

V gene TRBV14 combines with J gene TRBJ2-1; maybe TRBD2 (5 bases). Trimming cost V 0 bases and J 7 bases, with 10 bases left between them. The germline V gene encodes CDR1 SGHDN and CDR2 FVKESK. This CDR3 is 14 amino acids long. CDR3 residues: CASSQDLRGNEQFF. For the CDR3, the DNA is TGTGCCAGCAGCCAAGATTTACGAGGGAATGAGCAGTTCTTC. Looking up the rest from reference TRBV14 and TRBJ2-1 gives the full variable domain: EAGVTQFPSHSVIEKGQTVTLRCDPISGHDNLYWYRRVMGKEIKFLLHFVKESKQDESGMPNNRFLAERTGGTYSTLKVQPAELEDSGVYFCASSQDLRGNEQFFGPGTRLTVL.

This chain links TRBV5-1 with TRBJ2-1; 9 bases align to TRBD2. Germline V CDR1 and CDR2: SGHRS, YFSETQ. The CDR3 spans 14 residues. V lost 1 base and J lost 7; bases outside the gene matches: 3. CDR3 sequence (DNA): TGCGCCAGCAGCTTGAGACTAGCGGATAATGAGCAGTTCTTC. Protein product: CASSLRLADNEQFF.

The CDR3 spells CASSSPGRNTQYF. The DNA for the CDR3 is TGTGCCAGCAGCTCGCCGGGACGAAATACGCAGTATTTT. This chain uses TRBV9 with TRBJ2-3; D may match TRBD1 or TRBD2 (5 bases each). The V and J ends lost 4 bases and 7 bases respectively, with 13 bases between them. CDR3 length: 13 amino acids. Germline loops: CDR1 SGDLS, CDR2 YYNGEE.

CDR3: CASSGVGSRTRDSGETQYF. CDR3 bases: TGCGCCAGCAGCGGCGTAGGGTCCCGGACTAGAGATTCGGGGGAGACCCAGTACTTC. The J gene is TRBJ2-5, the V gene TRBV5-1; 7 bases match TRBD2. This CDR3 spans 19 amino acids. V was pared by 4 bases and J by 5 bases, with 23 bases of the junction left unmatched. Looked up from germline, CDR1 is SGHRS and CDR2 is YFSETQ.

The CDR3 DNA sequence: TGCGCCAGCAGCTCGGGACTCAGCTATGGCTACACCTTC. It codes for CASSSGLSYGYTF. The rearrangement uses TRBV5-1 and TRBJ1-2; a weak D match, TRBD1 (5 bases). Looked up from germline, CDR1 is SGHRS and CDR2 is YFSETQ. V gave up 3 bases and J gave up 4 bases, with 10 bases separating them. The CDR3 loop spans 13 amino acids.

V and J are TRBV19 and TRBJ2-1; the D gene is possibly TRBD2 (5 bases). Trimming removed 8 bases from V and 1 base from J, with 12 bases in between. The germline V gene has CDR1 LNHDA and CDR2 SQIVND (reference sequence). The CDR3 is 14 residues long. This CDR3 reads CASGQGRSYNEQFF. For the CDR3, the DNA is TGTGCCAGTGGTCAAGGGAGATCCTACAATGAGCAGTTCTTC.

V is TRBV7-2 and J is TRBJ2-1, with 8 bases matching TRBD2. The CDR3 length is 16 residues. CDR1 is SGHTA, CDR2 FQGNSA, per germline. V shed 4 bases and J 0 bases; nucleotides not matched to a gene: 5. CDR3 in DNA: TGTGCCAGCAGCTCGTCCGGGGGGGACTCCTACAATGAGCAGTTCTTC. Its translation is CASSSSGGDSYNEQFF.

The chain recombines TRBV5-1 with TRBJ2-7, with D uncertain. The CDR3 extends over 17 amino acids. The V and J ends lost 5 bases and 2 bases respectively, with 23 bases between them. In germline, CDR1 is SGHRS, CDR2 YFSETQ. The CDR3 here is CASSLVSGATRPYEQYF. CDR3 in DNA: TGCGCCAGCAGTTTAGTATCTGGAGCGACGAGACCCTACGAGCAGTACTTC.

Comments on this clone: This specimen includes other DNA sequences encoding the same CDR3. The CDR3 loop reads CASSLPAGELFF. CDR3 nucleotide sequence: TGTGCCAGCAGCTTGCCGGCCGGGGAGCTGTTTTTT. The gene calls are TRBV7-3 and TRBJ2-2; no clear D. Trimming removed 3 bases at V and 6 bases at J, with 5 bases between. Germline CDR1 SGHTA, CDR2 FQGTGA. CDR3 size: 12 residues.

The chain employs TRBV7-6 and TRBJ2-7; TRBD1 matches 10 bases. The CDR3 has 15 amino acids. V dropped 2 bases and J dropped 3; count of bases not matched to a gene: 4. CDR1 SGHVS and CDR2 FNYEAQ come from the germline V gene. The CDR3 nucleotides are TGTGCCAGCAGCTTAAGTCGGGACAGGGGCTACGAGCAGTACTTC. This sequence encodes CASSLSRDRGYEQYF.

The DNA for the CDR3 is TGTGCCATCAGTGAGTCATGGGGGACCCGCACAGATACGCAGTATTTT. Its protein is CAISESWGTRTDTQYF. The V and J genes are TRBV10-3 and TRBJ2-3; D is perhaps TRBD1 or TRBD2 (5 bases each). Trimming pared 0 bases from V and 1 base from J, leaving 11 bases between. The CDR3 runs to 16 residues. Germline V gene lookup returns CDR1 ENHRY and CDR2 SYGVKD.

The rearrangement links TRBV19 to TRBJ1-2; no definite D call. CDR1 is LNHDA and CDR2 is SQIVND in the germline V gene (reference sequence). The germline V and J ends were trimmed by 6 bases and 4 bases, with 21 bases remaining between them. The CDR3 spans 16 residues. The CDR3: CASRMPSAEPSYGYTF. The CDR3 DNA reads TGTGCCAGTAGGATGCCGTCGGCAGAACCCAGCTATGGCTACACCTTC.

The V and J genes are TRBV5-4 and TRBJ2-3, with 9 nucleotides matching TRBD2. V dropped 4 bases and J dropped 4; count of bases not matched to a gene: 7. Per the germline V gene, CDR1 is SGHNT and CDR2 is YYREEE (reference sequence). The CDR3 is 15 residues long. The CDR3 spells CASSGRGLASDTQYF. The CDR3 DNA sequence: TGTGCCAGCAGCGGCCGGGGACTAGCATCAGATACGCAGTATTTT.

The rearrangement links TRBV30 to TRBJ1-6; D possibly corresponds to TRBD1 (6 bases). The V end was cut by 1 base, the J end by 14 bases, with 21 bases between. The V gene's germline CDR1 is GTSNPN and CDR2 SVGIG (reference sequence). This CDR3 spans 15 amino acids. The CDR3 sequence is CAWSDKQGSLVALHF. The CDR3 DNA is TGTGCCTGGAGTGACAAACAGGGTTCACTAGTGGCCCTCCACTTT. Together with reference TRBV30 and TRBJ1-6, the CDR3 gives the full variable domain: SQTIHQWPATLVQPVGSPLSLECTVEGTSNPNLYWYRQAAGRGLQLLFYSVGIGQISSEVPQNLSASRPQDRQFILSSKKLLLSDSGFYLCAWSDKQGSLVALHFGNGTRLTVT.

This clone was detected a few times. This chain connects TRBV30 to TRBJ1-1; D unclear. Germline V gene data show CDR1 as GTSNPN and CDR2 as SVGIG (reference sequence). V gave up 4 bases and J gave up 7 bases, with 1 base separating them. The CDR3 has 8 amino acids. The CDR3 DNA reads as TGTGCCTGGAATGAAGCTTTCTTT. It specifies CAWNEAFF.

The J gene is TRBJ2-7, the V gene TRBV10-2; 10 bases line up with TRBD2. Per the germline V gene, CDR1 is WSHSY and CDR2 is SAAADI. The CDR3 consists of 15 residues. With V trimmed by 6 bases and J by 1 base, 6 bases remained unmatched. The DNA for the CDR3 is TGCGCCAGCAGCCCTAGCGGGAGCGGGTCCTACGAGCAGTACTTC. Its translation: CASSPSGSGSYEQYF.